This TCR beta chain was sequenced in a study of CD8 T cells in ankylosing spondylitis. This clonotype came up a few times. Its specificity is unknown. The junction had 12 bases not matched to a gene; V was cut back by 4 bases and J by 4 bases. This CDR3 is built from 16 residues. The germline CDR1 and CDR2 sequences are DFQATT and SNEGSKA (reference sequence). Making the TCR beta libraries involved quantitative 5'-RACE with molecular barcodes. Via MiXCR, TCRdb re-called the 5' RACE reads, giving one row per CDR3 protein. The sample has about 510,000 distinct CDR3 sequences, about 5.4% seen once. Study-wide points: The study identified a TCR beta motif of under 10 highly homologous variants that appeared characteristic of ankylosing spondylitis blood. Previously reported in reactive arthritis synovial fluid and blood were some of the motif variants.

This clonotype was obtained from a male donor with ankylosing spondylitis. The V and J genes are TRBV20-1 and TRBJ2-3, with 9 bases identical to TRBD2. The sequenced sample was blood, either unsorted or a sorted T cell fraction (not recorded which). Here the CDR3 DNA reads TGCAGTGCTACGCGTCGTGGGGCGGGAGGGTCAGATACGCAGTATTTT. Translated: CSATRRGAGGSDTQYF.